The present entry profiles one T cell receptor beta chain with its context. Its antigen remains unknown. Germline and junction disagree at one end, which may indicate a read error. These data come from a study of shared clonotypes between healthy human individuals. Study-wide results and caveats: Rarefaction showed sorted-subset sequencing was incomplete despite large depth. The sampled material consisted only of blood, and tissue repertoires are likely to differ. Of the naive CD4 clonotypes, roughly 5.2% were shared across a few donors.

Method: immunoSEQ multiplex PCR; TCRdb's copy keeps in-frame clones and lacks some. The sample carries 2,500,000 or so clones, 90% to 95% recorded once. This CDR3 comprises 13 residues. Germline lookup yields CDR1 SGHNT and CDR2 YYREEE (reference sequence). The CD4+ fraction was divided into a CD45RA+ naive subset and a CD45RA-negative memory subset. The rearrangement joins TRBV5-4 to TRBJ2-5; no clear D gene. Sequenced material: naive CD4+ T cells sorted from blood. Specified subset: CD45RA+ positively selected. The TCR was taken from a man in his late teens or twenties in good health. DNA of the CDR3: TGTGCCGGCAGCAAGCAGCCCCAAGAGACCCAGTACTTC. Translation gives CAGSKQPQETQYF.